The 32 T cell receptor beta chains listed next were all sequenced from one sample in a study of blood T cell repertoires in COVID-19. Assay: immunoSEQ multiplex PCR; the TCRdb copy retains only in-frame clones and omits some. The sample lists nearly 110,000 clones, about 87% seen once, with around 7% in the top ten. The sample comprised peripheral blood. These receptors came from a man in his fifties or sixties with active or convalescent COVID-19.

This clone appeared a few times. The J gene is TRBJ2-1, the V gene TRBV7-8; 7 positions agree with TRBD2. Germline V lookup: CDR1 SGHVS, CDR2 FQNEAQ. J gave up 3 bases and V 6 bases, and 14 bases lay outside the gene matches. The CDR3 spans 17 residues. CDR3: CASSFGGLASGYNEQFF. In DNA, the CDR3 is TGTGCCAGCAGTTTTGGAGGTTTGGCTAGCGGCTACAATGAGCAGTTCTTC.

The chain carries TRBV28 and TRBJ1-2, with D hard to call. The CDR3 has 13 residues. Germline V gene data show CDR1 as MDHEN and CDR2 as SYDVKM. Trimming left V 7 bases short and J 0 bases short, with 9 bases between. The chain's CDR3 is CASTLIANYGYTF. Here the CDR3 DNA reads TGTGCCAGCACTCTTATTGCTAACTATGGCTACACCTTC.

The rearrangement links TRBV5-5 to TRBJ1-1; D possibly corresponds to TRBD1 (5 bases). This CDR3 comprises 11 residues. Looked up from germline, CDR1 is SGHKS and CDR2 is YYEKEE (reference sequence). Trimming removed 3 bases from V and 7 bases from J, with 7 bases in between. The CDR3: CASSSDSEAFF. CDR3 DNA: TGTGCCAGCAGCTCAGACAGTGAAGCTTTCTTT.

The rearrangement links TRBV14 to TRBJ2-5; perhaps TRBD2 as D (7 bases). There are 17 residues in the CDR3. The germline CDR1 and CDR2 sequences are SGHDN and FVKESK. V dropped 4 bases and J dropped 6 bases, with 24 bases sitting between them. The CDR3 reads CASSPGAASGPHQTQYF. The CDR3 DNA follows: TGTGCCAGCAGCCCAGGGGCAGCTAGCGGACCCCACCAGACCCAGTACTTC.

This chain uses TRBV6-5 with TRBJ1-2; 9 bases fit TRBD1. After removal of 5 bases from V and 12 bases from J, the junction contained 7 bases not matched to a gene. The germline V gene encodes CDR1 MNHEY and CDR2 SVGAGI. This CDR3 has 12 residues. DNA of the CDR3: TGTGCCAGCAGTCCAGGGACAGGGCCCAACACCTTC. This sequence encodes CASSPGTGPNTF.

The rearrangement joins TRBV28 to TRBJ2-2; D is uncertain. The CDR3 consists of 13 residues. Germline assignment: CDR1 MDHEN and CDR2 SYDVKM. The V end lost 6 bases, the J end lost 0 bases, and 5 bases lay between the germline ends. The CDR3 is CASRHANTGELFF. As DNA, the CDR3 is TGTGCCAGCAGACACGCGAACACCGGGGAGCTGTTTTTT.

V gene TRBV27 combines with J gene TRBJ2-7; D is undetermined. Germline values: CDR1 MNHEY, CDR2 SMNVEV (reference sequence). The CDR3 covers 16 residues. The V end was cut by 5 bases, the J end by 1 base, with 18 bases between. The CDR3: CASSPTATRLSYEQYF. DNA for the CDR3: TGTGCCAGCAGTCCAACCGCCACTCGTCTATCCTACGAGCAGTACTTC.

The V gene is TRBV18, the J gene TRBJ1-3, with a weak D call TRBD1 (6 bases). The CDR3 is made up of 15 amino acids. Deletions cut 4 bases from V and 4 bases from J, with 14 bases between. Germline V gene lookup returns CDR1 KGHSH and CDR2 LQKENI. This CDR3 is CASSHRRGAGNTIYF. The CDR3 coding sequence is TGTGCCAGCTCACACCGCAGGGGAGCGGGAAACACCATATATTTT.

V is TRBV18 and J is TRBJ2-5, with D maybe TRBD2 (6 bases). From germline, CDR1 is KGHSH and CDR2 LQKENI. The CDR3 is 15 residues long. Trimming shortened V by 3 bases and J by 5 bases, and 16 bases separated the two germline ends. The CDR3 is CASSPDRGSRETQYF. The CDR3 bases are TGTGCCAGCTCACCCGACCGGGGGAGCCGGGAGACCCAGTACTTC. Full variable domain (outside the CDR3, taken from reference TRBV18 and TRBJ2-5): NAGVMQNPRHLVRRRGQEARLRCSPMKGHSHVYWYRQLPEEGLKFMVYLQKENIIDESGMPKERFSAEFPKEGPSILRIQQVVRGDSAAYFCASSPDRGSRETQYFGPGTRLLVL.

This clone was seen only a few times. V and J are TRBV4-1 and TRBJ1-1, with a weak D call TRBD1 (6 bases). Trimming left V 0 bases short and J 11 bases short, with 13 bases between. There are 13 residues in the CDR3. CDR1 MGHRA and CDR2 YSYEKL come from the germline V gene. The CDR3 region has the DNA TGCGCCAGCAGCCAAGATCGGGGGGCGCAGGCTTTCTTT. This encodes CASSQDRGAQAFF.

The chain has TRBV6-5 and TRBJ2-2, with 7 bases matching TRBD2. Per germline, CDR1 MNHEY and CDR2 SVGAGI. V lost 0 bases, J lost 4 bases, and 5 bases stayed unmatched. This CDR3 region has 16 residues. CDR3 in DNA: TGTGCCAGCAGTTACTCGAGCGGGACTACCACCGGGGAGCTGTTTTTT. The encoded protein is CASSYSSGTTTGELFF.

The rearrangement uses TRBV12-3 or TRBV12-4 and TRBJ1-5, with 9 bases matching TRBD1. CDR3 length: 13 residues. The ends lost 5 bases at V and 5 bases at J; junction bases unmatched: 1. The chain's CDR3 is CASSGQGYQPQHF. CDR3 DNA: TGTGCCAGCAGTGGACAGGGGTATCAGCCCCAGCATTTT.

CDR3 coding DNA: TGTGCCAGCAGCGTAGATCCTTCCCATGGCTACACCTTC. Translation gives CASSVDPSHGYTF. The rearrangement joins TRBV9 to TRBJ1-2, with D hard to call. Looked up from germline, CDR1 is SGDLS and CDR2 is YYNGEE. V lost 0 bases to trimming and J lost 6 bases, with 9 bases between them. The CDR3 has 13 residues. Full variable domain (outside the CDR3, taken from reference TRBV9 and TRBJ1-2): DSGVTQTPKHLITATGQRVTLRCSPRSGDLSVYWYQQSLDQGLQFLIQYYNGEERAKGNILERFSAQQFPDLHSELNLSSLELGDSALYFCASSVDPSHGYTFGSGTRLTVV.

The chain uses TRBV6-6 and TRBJ2-7, with 8 positions matching TRBD2. CDR1 is MNHNY, CDR2 SVGAGI, per germline (reference sequence). V lost 7 bases to trimming and J lost 6 bases; unmatched junction nucleotides: 17. The CDR3 contains 16 residues. CDR3 DNA: TGTGCCAGCACCAACGGGGGGGCGCAAATACGTTCCGAGCAGTACTTC. Encoded protein: CASTNGGAQIRSEQYF.

V is TRBV7-2 and J is TRBJ2-1; TRBD2 matches 9 bases. This CDR3 contains 17 residues. The J segment lost 5 bases and the V segment lost 1 base, leaving 9 bases of the junction unmatched. Germline V gives CDR1 SGHTA, CDR2 FQGNSA. The CDR3 DNA reads TGTGCCAGCAGCTTAGATCGGCTAGCGGGACGCCACAATGAGCAGTTCTTC. Amino acids: CASSLDRLAGRHNEQFF.

The rearrangement links TRBV7-2 to TRBJ2-3, with D tentatively TRBD2 (5 bases). In germline, CDR1 is SGHTA, CDR2 FQGNSA. The CDR3 consists of 15 residues. Trimming took off 0 bases at V and 0 bases at J, with 7 bases between the two ends. For the CDR3, the DNA is TGTGCCAGCAGCTTAGCGGGAGCTAGCACAGATACGCAGTATTTT. Amino acid sequence: CASSLAGASTDTQYF.

Here the CDR3 DNA reads TGTGCCAGCAACTCGGGGGTGGGGCGTCCAGATACGCAGTATTTT. Amino acid sequence: CASNSGVGRPDTQYF. The chain recombines TRBV5-4 with TRBJ2-3, with D possibly being TRBD2 (6 bases). The length of the CDR3 is 15 residues. Germline V CDR1 and CDR2: SGHNT, YYREEE (reference sequence). V was shortened by 6 bases and J by 4 bases, with 18 bases between the two germline ends.

In DNA, the CDR3 is TGTGCCAGCAGGACTAGCGGGGCGTACACAGATACGCAGTATTTT. The encoded protein is CASRTSGAYTDTQYF. The chain links TRBV3-1 (or the pseudogene TRBV3-2) to TRBJ2-3; 11 bases are a match to TRBD2. Losses at the gene ends were 6 bases for V and 2 bases for J; bases not matched to a gene: 4. This CDR3 has 15 amino acids. Germline V CDR1 and CDR2: LGHDT, YNNKEL (reference sequence).

This chain joins TRBV19 and TRBJ1-1; 7 positions match TRBD1. There are 16 residues in the CDR3. Looked up from germline, CDR1 is LNHDA and CDR2 is SQIVND (reference sequence). V lost 3 bases, J lost 2 bases, and 9 bases stayed unmatched. CDR3 DNA sequence: TGTGCCAGTAGTATCCCCAGGAGGGGGCAAAACACTGAAGCTTTCTTT. As protein: CASSIPRRGQNTEAFF.

V usage is TRBV28 and J usage is TRBJ2-7; tentative D call: TRBD2 (6 bases). V was clipped by 11 bases and J by 2 bases, with 31 bases between them. From germline, CDR1 is MDHEN and CDR2 SYDVKM. This CDR3 is built from 18 residues. The chain's CDR3 is CASTGALEGGRVTYEQYF. In DNA form, the CDR3 reads TGTGCCTCGACGGGAGCTCTAGAGGGAGGTCGGGTTACCTACGAGCAGTACTTC.

The V gene is TRBV19, the J gene TRBJ2-7; 7 bases are a match to TRBD1. Germline V gene data show CDR1 as LNHDA and CDR2 as SQIVND (reference sequence). Trimming at V came to 3 bases and at J to 1 base, leaving 6 bases not matched to a gene. The CDR3 spans 15 residues. The CDR3 sequence: CASSMGTATSYEQYF. The DNA of the CDR3 is TGTGCCAGTAGTATGGGGACAGCCACTTCCTACGAGCAGTACTTC. Together with reference TRBV19 and TRBJ2-7, the CDR3 gives the full variable domain: DGGITQSPKYLFRKEGQNVTLSCEQNLNHDAMYWYRQDPGQGLRLIYYSQIVNDFQKGDIAEGYSVSREKKESFPLTVTSAQKNPTAFYLCASSMGTATSYEQYFGPGTRLTVT.

The J gene is TRBJ1-1, the V gene TRBV29-1; 7 bases match TRBD1. There are 15 residues in the CDR3. Per germline, CDR1 SQVTM and CDR2 ANQGSEA. The V segment lost 6 bases and the J segment 1 base; nucleotides outside the gene matches: 11. The CDR3 loop is CSVQQNRGPNTEAFF. The CDR3 DNA sequence: TGCAGCGTCCAACAAAACAGGGGACCGAACACTGAAGCTTTCTTT.

The V call is TRBV19, the J call TRBJ2-7; 10 bases align to TRBD1. V lost 5 bases to trimming and J lost 5 bases; unmatched junction nucleotides: 6. This CDR3 is 14 amino acids long. Germline V gene lookup returns CDR1 LNHDA and CDR2 SQIVND (reference sequence). Here the CDR3 reads CASSFRDRGHEQYF. In DNA, the CDR3 is TGTGCCAGTAGTTTCCGGGACAGGGGTCACGAGCAGTACTTC.

V usage is TRBV19 and J usage is TRBJ2-2; TRBD2 might be the D (6 bases). Trimming pared 7 bases from V and 3 bases from J, leaving 15 bases between. CDR3 length: 15 residues. CDR1 and CDR2 (germline): LNHDA, SQIVND (reference sequence). DNA of the CDR3: TGTGCCAGTACCATAAAGGGACTTTACACCGGGGAGCTGTTTTTT. Translation gives CASTIKGLYTGELFF.

The chain couples TRBV3-1 (or the pseudogene TRBV3-2) to TRBJ1-4; no reliable D call. The CDR3 extends over 13 amino acids. Per germline, CDR1 LGHDT and CDR2 YNNKEL (reference sequence). With 0 bases removed from V and 6 bases from J, the gap between germline ends came to 5 bases. CDR3 sequence reads: CASSQDPYEKLFF. The CDR3 coding sequence is TGTGCCAGCAGCCAAGATCCTTATGAAAAACTGTTTTTT.

Only one count was recorded for this clone. This chain uses TRBV3-1 (or the pseudogene TRBV3-2) with TRBJ2-7; possibly TRBD2 for D (6 bases). This CDR3 spans 18 amino acids. Germline V CDR1 and CDR2: LGHDT, YNNKEL (reference sequence). Trimming removed 1 base at V and 0 bases at J, with 19 bases between. For the CDR3, the DNA is TGTGCCAGCAGCCAAGCGACCCAAGCCGGGAGTTTCTCCTACGAGCAGTACTTC. Translated, it gives CASSQATQAGSFSYEQYF.

The rearrangement uses TRBV5-1 and TRBJ2-5; D remains unclear. Looked up from germline, CDR1 is SGHRS and CDR2 is YFSETQ. The V end was cut by 0 bases, the J end by 2 bases, with 11 bases between. The CDR3 consists of 15 residues. The CDR3 reads CASSLEVAGQETQYF. CDR3 in DNA: TGCGCCAGCAGCTTGGAGGTGGCAGGACAAGAGACCCAGTACTTC.

This chain links TRBV6-1 with TRBJ2-3; D gene unclear. Trimming left V 3 bases short and J 0 bases short, with 10 bases between. Per the germline V gene, CDR1 is MNHNS and CDR2 is SASEGT. The CDR3 extends over 15 amino acids. The CDR3 reads CASSDTSPSTDTQYF. The CDR3 nucleotides read TGTGCCAGCAGTGACACTTCCCCAAGCACAGATACGCAGTATTTT.

J is TRBJ1-2 and V is TRBV19; the match to TRBD1 covers 10 bases. The CDR3 consists of 15 residues. Germline lookup yields CDR1 LNHDA and CDR2 SQIVND (reference sequence). The V segment lost 5 bases and the J segment 7 bases; nucleotides outside the gene matches: 10. The CDR3 is CASSAQTGGAGGYTF. The CDR3 nucleotides are TGTGCCAGTAGTGCCCAGACAGGGGGCGCGGGTGGCTACACCTTC. Full variable domain (rest looked up from reference TRBV19 and TRBJ1-2): DGGITQSPKYLFRKEGQNVTLSCEQNLNHDAMYWYRQDPGQGLRLIYYSQIVNDFQKGDIAEGYSVSREKKESFPLTVTSAQKNPTAFYLCASSAQTGGAGGYTFGSGTRLTVV.

J is TRBJ1-1 and V is TRBV21-1; the D call of TRBD1 is as the table states it, not checked on the DNA. TRBV21-1 is a documented pseudogene. CDR3 length: 15 residues. Here the CDR3 DNA reads TGTGCCAGCAGCACCCTCGACAGGGGTATCACTGAAGCTTTCTTT. Translated, it gives CASSTLDRGITEAFF.

The chain recombines TRBV29-1 with TRBJ2-1; the D gene is possibly TRBD2 (6 bases). Per the germline V gene, CDR1 is SQVTM and CDR2 is ANQGSEA. Trimming left V 4 bases short and J 13 bases short, with 14 bases between. This CDR3 comprises 11 residues. DNA of the CDR3: TGCAGCGTTGTCGCGGGGCCGGCCCAGTTCTTC. It is translated as CSVVAGPAQFF.

This rearrangement joins TRBV7-8 to TRBJ1-5; D may be TRBD1 (5 bases). The CDR3 loop spans 15 amino acids. Germline CDR1 SGHVS, CDR2 FQNEAQ. Trimming cost V 0 bases and J 3 bases, with 9 bases left between them. The CDR3 loop reads CASSLAWGPNQPQHF. Here the CDR3 DNA reads TGTGCCAGCAGCTTAGCGTGGGGCCCCAATCAGCCCCAGCATTTT.